This T cell receptor (beta chain) derives from a study of OX40 agonist ivuxolimab in advanced cancers. Study-wide background: Dose-escalation patients suffered from hepatocellular carcinoma, melanoma, renal cell or head and neck cancer. Whole-study findings and limits: A proportion of nonresponders additionally exhibited low normalized T-cell clonal expansion.

The assay was immunoSEQ multiplex PCR, and TCRdb's table has in-frame clones only and misses some. Found here are roughly 70,000 clones, roughly 85% of them singletons; the top ten hold around 6.7%. V gave up 4 bases and J gave up 0 bases; unmatched junction bases: 8. The CDR3 is 16 residues long. Germline V lookup: CDR1 MDHEN, CDR2 SYDVKM. Concerning this clone itself: Antigen unknown.

The receptor was isolated from an adult with an advanced solid tumor such as melanoma, head and neck, liver or kidney cancer. The sequences come from CD4+ or CD8+ T cells sorted from blood, collected in a trial of the OX40 agonist ivuxolimab. The chain has TRBV28 and TRBJ2-7; the match to TRBD2 covers 8 bases. The CDR3 region is CASSSPTSASSYEQYV. Written as DNA, the CDR3 is TGTGCCAGCAGTTCCCCGACTAGCGCTAGCTCCTACGAGCAGTACGTC.